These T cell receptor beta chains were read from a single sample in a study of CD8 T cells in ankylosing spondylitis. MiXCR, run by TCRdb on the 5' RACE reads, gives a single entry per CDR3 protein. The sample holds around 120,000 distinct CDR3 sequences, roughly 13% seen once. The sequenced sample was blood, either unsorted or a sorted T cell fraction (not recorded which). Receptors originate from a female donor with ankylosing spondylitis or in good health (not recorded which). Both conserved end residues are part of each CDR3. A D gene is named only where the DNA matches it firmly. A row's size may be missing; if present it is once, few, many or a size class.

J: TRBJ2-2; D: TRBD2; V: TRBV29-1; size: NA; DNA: TGCAGCGTTGAGGCCCCTAGCGGGGGGGCGGGGGAGCTGTTTTTT; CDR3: CSVEAPSGGAGELFF
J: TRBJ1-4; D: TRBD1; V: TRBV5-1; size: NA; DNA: TGCGCCAGCAGCTTGAAAAGGGACAGCAAAAATGAAAAACTGTTTTTT; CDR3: CASSLKRDSKNEKLFF
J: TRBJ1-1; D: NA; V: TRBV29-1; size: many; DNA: TGCAGCGTGAGGGACACGTTGAACACTGAAGCTTTCTTT; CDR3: CSVRDTLNTEAFF
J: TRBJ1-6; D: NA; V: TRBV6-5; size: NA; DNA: TGTGCCAGCAGTTCCGCCCAGGGGTGGGGTTCACCCCTCCACTTT; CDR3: CASSSAQGWGSPLHF
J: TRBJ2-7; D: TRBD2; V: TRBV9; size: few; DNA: TGTGCCAGCAGCGTGGCGACTAGCGGCTACGAGCAGTACTTC; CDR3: CASSVATSGYEQYF
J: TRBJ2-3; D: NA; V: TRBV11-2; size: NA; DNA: TGTGCCAGCAGCTTAGCTAGCGCCCTAGATACGCAGTATTTT; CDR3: CASSLASALDTQYF
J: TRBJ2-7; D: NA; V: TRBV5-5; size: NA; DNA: TGTGCCAGCAGCCCGGAGGAGATGGTTCTCAACTACGAGCAGTACTTC; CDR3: CASSPEEMVLNYEQYF
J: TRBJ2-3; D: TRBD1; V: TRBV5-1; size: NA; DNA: TGCGCCAGCAGCTTCAGGACAGGGGGCACCCGGCGCACAGATACGCAGTATTTT; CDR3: CASSFRTGGTRRTDTQYF
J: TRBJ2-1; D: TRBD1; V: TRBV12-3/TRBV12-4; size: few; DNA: TGTGCCAGCAGTAACCGACAGGGTTTCAATGAGCAGTTCTTC; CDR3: CASSNRQGFNEQFF
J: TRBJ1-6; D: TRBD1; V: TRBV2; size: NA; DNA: TGTGCCAGCAGTTTACAACCCCCGGGACAGAATTCACCCCTCCACTTT; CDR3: CASSLQPPGQNSPLHF
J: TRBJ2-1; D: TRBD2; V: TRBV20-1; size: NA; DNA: TGCAGTGCTAGTGAGGGGAGGGCCTCGTTAATTTACAATGAGCAGTTCTTC; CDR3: CSASEGRASLIYNEQFF
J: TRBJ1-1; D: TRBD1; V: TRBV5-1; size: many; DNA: TGCGCCAGCAGCACCGACAGGGCAGGCGACACTGAAGCTTTCTTT; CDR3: CASSTDRAGDTEAFF
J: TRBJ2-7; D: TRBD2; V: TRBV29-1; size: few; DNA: TGCAGCGTTGCGGGACTAGTTAGTGTCAACGAGCAGTACTTC; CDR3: CSVAGLVSVNEQYF
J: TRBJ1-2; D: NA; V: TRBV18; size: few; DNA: TGTGCCAGCTCACCATCGGGAGCCCAGGAAGGCTACACCTTC; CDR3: CASSPSGAQEGYTF
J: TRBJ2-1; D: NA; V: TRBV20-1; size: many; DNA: TGCAGTGCTCTCAGATTTCTGAATGAGCAGTTCTTC; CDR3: CSALRFLNEQFF
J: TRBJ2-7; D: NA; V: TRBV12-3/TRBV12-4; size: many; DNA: TGTGCCAGCAGCCCCTGGTCCAAAAGGGGCGAGCAGTACTTC; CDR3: CASSPWSKRGEQYF
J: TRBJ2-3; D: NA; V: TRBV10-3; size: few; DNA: TGTGCCATCAGGGGGCAGGGAGTTGGGACAGATACGCAGTATTTT; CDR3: CAIRGQGVGTDTQYF
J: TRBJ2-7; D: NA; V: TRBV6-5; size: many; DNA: TGTGCCAGCGGGCGGCACGAGCAGTACTTC; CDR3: CASGRHEQYF
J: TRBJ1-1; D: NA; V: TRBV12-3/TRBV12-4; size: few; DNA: TGTGCCAGCAGTTTAGGGCGGGGAACTGAAGCTTTCTTT; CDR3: CASSLGRGTEAFF
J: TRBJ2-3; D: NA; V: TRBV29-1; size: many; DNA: TGCAGCCAGTCCCGCGACACAGATACGCAGTATTTT; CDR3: CSQSRDTDTQYF
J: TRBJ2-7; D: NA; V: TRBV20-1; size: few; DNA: TGCAGTGCTCTTTCCTACGAGCAGTACTTC; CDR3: CSALSYEQYF
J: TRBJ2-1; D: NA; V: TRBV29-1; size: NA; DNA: TGCAGCGTTGAAGCGGGGGCTCGGAATGAGCAGTTCTTC; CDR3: CSVEAGARNEQFF
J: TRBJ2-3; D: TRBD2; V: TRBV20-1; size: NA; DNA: TGCAGTGCAGGGAGGGGCGGGAGGGCAGATACGCAGTATTTT; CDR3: CSAGRGGRADTQYF
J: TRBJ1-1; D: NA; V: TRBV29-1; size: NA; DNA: TGCAGCGTTGAAGGTGGGGGCACCTTGGGATCTGAAGCTTTCTTT; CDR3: CSVEGGGTLGSEAFF
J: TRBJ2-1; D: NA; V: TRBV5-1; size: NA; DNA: TGCGCCAGCAGCTGGGGGGACTCCGGGGATGAGCAGTTCTTC; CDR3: CASSWGDSGDEQFF
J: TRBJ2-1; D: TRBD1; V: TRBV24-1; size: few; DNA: TGTGCCACCAGTGATTTAGGAACAGGGGGGATGTTGGATGAGCAGTTCTTC; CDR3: CATSDLGTGGMLDEQFF
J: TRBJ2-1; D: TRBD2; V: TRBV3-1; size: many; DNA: TGTGCCAGCAGCCGATCTAGCGGGAGTGTCAATGAGCAGTTCTTC; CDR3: CASSRSSGSVNEQFF
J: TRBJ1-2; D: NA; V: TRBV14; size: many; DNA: TGTGCCAGCAGCCAAGGAGGGGGGAGAGACGTCTTC; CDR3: CASSQGGGRDVF
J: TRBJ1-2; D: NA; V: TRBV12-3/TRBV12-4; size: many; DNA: TGTGCCAGCAGTCCTCAGGGTTATGGCTACACCTTC; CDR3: CASSPQGYGYTF
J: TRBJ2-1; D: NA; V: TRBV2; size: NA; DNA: TGTGCCAGCAGGAGTGGGGGGTTCTACAATGAGCAGTTCTTC; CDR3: CASRSGGFYNEQFF
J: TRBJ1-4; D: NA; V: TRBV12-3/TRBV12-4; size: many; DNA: TGTGCCAGCAGTGCCAGGGGTGTTAATGAAAAACTGTTTTTT; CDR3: CASSARGVNEKLFF
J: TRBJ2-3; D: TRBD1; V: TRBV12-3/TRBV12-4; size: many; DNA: TGTGCCAGCAGTTCCGGACAGGGGGCGACCACAGATACGCAGTATTTT; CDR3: CASSSGQGATTDTQYF
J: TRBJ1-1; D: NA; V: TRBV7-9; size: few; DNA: TGTGCCAGCAGCTCATCAAAGAACACTGAAGCTTTCTTT; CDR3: CASSSSKNTEAFF
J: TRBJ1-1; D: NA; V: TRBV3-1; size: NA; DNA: TGTGCCAGCATCACAAGTTGGGGTGAAGCTTTCTTT; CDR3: CASITSWGEAFF
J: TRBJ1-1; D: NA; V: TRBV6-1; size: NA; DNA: TGTGCCAGCAGTGAACGGGTAGAGGGGCGAGGGGCGAACACTGAAGCTTTCTTT; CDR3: CASSERVEGRGANTEAFF
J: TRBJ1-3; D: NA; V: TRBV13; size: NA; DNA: TGTGCCAGCAGCTTCCCGGCTACTGGAAACACCATATATTTT; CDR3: CASSFPATGNTIYF
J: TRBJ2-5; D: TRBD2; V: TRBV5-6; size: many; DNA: TGTGCCAGCAGCCGACTAGCGGGACAAGAGACCCAGTACTTC; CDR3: CASSRLAGQETQYF
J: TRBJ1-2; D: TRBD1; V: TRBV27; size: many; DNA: TGTGCCAGCAGCGTAGACAGGGACTATGGCTACACCTTC; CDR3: CASSVDRDYGYTF
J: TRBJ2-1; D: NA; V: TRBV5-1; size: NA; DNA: TGCGCCAGCAGGTATCGCGGGATCAATGAGCAGTTCTTC; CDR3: CASRYRGINEQFF
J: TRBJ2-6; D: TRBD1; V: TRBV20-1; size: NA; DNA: TGCAGTGCTAGATGGACAGGGAGAGGTGGGGCCAACGTCCTGACTTTC; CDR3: CSARWTGRGGANVLTF
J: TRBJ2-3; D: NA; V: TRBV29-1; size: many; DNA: TGCAGCGTTGTGGGGGCGGGGGCAGCAGATACGCAGTATTTT; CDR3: CSVVGAGAADTQYF
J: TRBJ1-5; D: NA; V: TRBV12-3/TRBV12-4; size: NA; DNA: TGTGCCAGCAGTTTTGGTCCGGGGCAGCCCCAGCATTTT; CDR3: CASSFGPGQPQHF
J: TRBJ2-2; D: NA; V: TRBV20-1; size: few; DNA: TGCAGCGTCTATTTAGGCGCGAACACCGGGGAGCTGTTTTTT; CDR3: CSVYLGANTGELFF
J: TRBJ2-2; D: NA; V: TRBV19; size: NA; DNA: TGTGCCAGTACGAGGGGGAACACCGGGGAGCTGTTTTTT; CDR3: CASTRGNTGELFF
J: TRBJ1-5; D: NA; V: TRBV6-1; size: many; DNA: TGTGCCAGCAGCCCCTCGGAGGGTGGCAATCAGCCCCAGCATTTT; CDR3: CASSPSEGGNQPQHF
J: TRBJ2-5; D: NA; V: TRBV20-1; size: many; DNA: TGCAGTGCTAGTCGCCGGTCTGGAGGCGAGACCCAGTACTTC; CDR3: CSASRRSGGETQYF
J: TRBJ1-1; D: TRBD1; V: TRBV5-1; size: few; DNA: TGCGCCAGCAGCTTGTGGACAGGGGGTAACACTGAAGCTTTCTTT; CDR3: CASSLWTGGNTEAFF
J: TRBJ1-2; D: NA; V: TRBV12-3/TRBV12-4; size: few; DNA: TGTGCCAGCACCTTCGGCAGGGACTATGGCTACACCTTC; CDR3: CASTFGRDYGYTF
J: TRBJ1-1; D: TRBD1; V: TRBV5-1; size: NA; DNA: TGCGCCAGCAGCCTCTCGGCAGGGGGCACTGAAGCTTTCTTT; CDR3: CASSLSAGGTEAFF
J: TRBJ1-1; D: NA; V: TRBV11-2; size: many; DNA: TGTGCCAGCAGCTTGAGAGAGAACACTGAAGCTTTCTTT; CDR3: CASSLRENTEAFF
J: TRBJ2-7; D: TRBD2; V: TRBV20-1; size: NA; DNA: TGCAGTGCTAGAGGGGCTAGCGGGGGTGCCCACGAGCAGTACTTC; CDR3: CSARGASGGAHEQYF
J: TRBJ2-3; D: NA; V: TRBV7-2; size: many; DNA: TGTGCCAGCAGCCAGGGACATAGGGGGAGTTCGTATTTT; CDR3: CASSQGHRGSSYF
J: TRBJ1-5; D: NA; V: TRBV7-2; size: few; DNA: TGTGCCAGCAGCTTGGACAGCTCCAATCAGCCCCAGCATTTT; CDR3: CASSLDSSNQPQHF
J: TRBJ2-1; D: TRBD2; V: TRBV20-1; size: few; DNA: TGCAGTGCTAGAAGCAAACCCGGGACTAGCGGGAGGTGGGAGCAGTTCTTC; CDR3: CSARSKPGTSGRWEQFF
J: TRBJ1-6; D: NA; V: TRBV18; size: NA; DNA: TGTGCCAGCTCACCAAGGGAGTTAGGAACTAATTCACCCCTCCACTTT; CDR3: CASSPRELGTNSPLHF
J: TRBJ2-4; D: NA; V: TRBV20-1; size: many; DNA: TGCGGCACTGACCCCTCGGCGGGCATTCAGTACTTC; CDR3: CGTDPSAGIQYF
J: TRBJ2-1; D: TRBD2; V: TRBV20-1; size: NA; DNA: TGCAGTGCCTCGACTAGCGGGGGGGCTTACAATGAGCAGTTCTTC; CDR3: CSASTSGGAYNEQFF
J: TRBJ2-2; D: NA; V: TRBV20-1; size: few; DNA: TGCAGTGCCCGGGAAGACGGGGAGCTGTTTTTT; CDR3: CSAREDGELFF
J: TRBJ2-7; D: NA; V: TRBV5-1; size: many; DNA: TGCGCCAGCAGCTTGGACTCGTTCTCCTACGAGCAGTACTTC; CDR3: CASSLDSFSYEQYF